What follows are 18 T cell receptor beta chains derived from one specimen sequenced in a study of Ad26.COV2.S vaccination and SARS-CoV-2 variants. This sample's treatment: some 20 received Ad26.COV2.S at low or high dose, single or two shots; roughly 5 received placebo; per-sample allocation not given. Samples came from day 63 after the first vaccine or placebo injection. Produced via immunoSEQ multiplex PCR; TCRdb's table is partial and in-frame only. The sample records 440,000 or so clones, roughly nine tenths being singletons. This material consisted of peripheral blood, taken in a trial of Ad26.COV2.S vaccine versus placebo. The receptors come from a person between 18 and 59 years old who received the Ad26.COV2.S COVID-19 vaccine or a placebo.

The V gene is TRBV5-4, the J gene TRBJ2-5, with D possibly matching TRBD2 (6 bases). With 4 bases removed from V and 2 bases from J, the gap between germline ends came to 18 bases. Germline V lookup: CDR1 SGHNT, CDR2 YYREEE (reference sequence). The CDR3 consists of 16 residues. CDR3 sequence reads: CASSPGGGSWQETQYF. CDR3 nucleotide sequence: TGTGCCAGCAGCCCGGGTGGAGGGAGTTGGCAAGAGACCCAGTACTTC.

This clone showed up just once. The rearrangement links TRBV6-1 to TRBJ1-2; D is ambiguous. CDR1 and CDR2 from the germline V gene are MNHNS and SASEGT. The V gene lost 1 base and the J gene lost 10 bases, with 19 bases spanning the gap. The CDR3 is 15 amino acids. The CDR3 here is CASSEGRTVLGDYTF. Here the CDR3 DNA reads TGTGCCAGCAGTGAAGGAAGGACGGTCCTGGGAGACTACACCTTC.

The chain couples TRBV5-5 to TRBJ2-1; 7 bases agree with TRBD2. J lost 2 bases, V lost 5 bases, and 7 bases had no gene match. The germline V gene has CDR1 SGHKS and CDR2 YYEKEE (reference sequence). CDR3 length: 15 amino acids. The CDR3, as DNA: TGTGCCAGCAGAGAAATAGCGGGCCCCTACAATGAGCAGTTCTTC. It encodes CASREIAGPYNEQFF.

V usage is TRBV18 and J usage is TRBJ1-1, with TRBD1 matching over 9 bases. The V and J ends lost 3 bases and 2 bases, in that order; junction bases with no gene match: 7. The germline V gene has CDR1 KGHSH and CDR2 LQKENI. CDR3 length equals 16 residues. CDR3 region: CASSPGQGKANTEAFF. CDR3 coding DNA: TGTGCCAGCTCACCTGGACAGGGGAAGGCCAACACTGAAGCTTTCTTT.

The chain recombines TRBV7-8 with TRBJ2-7; D uncertain. Deletions cut 1 base from V and 2 bases from J, with 9 bases between. CDR3 length: 14 amino acids. Germline-derived CDR1 and CDR2 are SGHVS and FQNEAQ. CDR3 DNA: TGTGCCAGCAGCTTAGAAGTCAAGACCTACGAGCAGTACTTC. The encoded protein is CASSLEVKTYEQYF. Combining the CDR3 with reference TRBV7-8 and TRBJ2-7 gives the whole variable domain GAGVSQSPRYKVAKRGQDVALRCDPISGHVSLFWYQQALGQGPEFLTYFQNEAQLDKSGLPSDRFFAERPEGSVSTLKIQRTQQEDSAVYLCASSLEVKTYEQYFGPGTRLTVT.

This chain links TRBV5-1 with TRBJ2-7, with D tentatively TRBD1 or TRBD2 (6 bases each). Germline assignment: CDR1 SGHRS and CDR2 YFSETQ. The CDR3 contains 15 residues. V shed 0 bases and J shed 2 bases, with 12 bases lying between them. This chain's CDR3 is CASSLEGGPTYEQYF. As DNA, the CDR3 is TGCGCCAGCAGCTTGGAGGGGGGTCCCACCTACGAGCAGTACTTC. Combining the CDR3 with reference TRBV5-1 and TRBJ2-7 gives the whole variable domain KAGVTQTPRYLIKTRGQQVTLSCSPISGHRSVSWYQQTPGQGLQFLFEYFSETQRNKGNFPGRFSGRQFSNSRSEMNVSTLELGDSALYLCASSLEGGPTYEQYFGPGTRLTVT.

This clone was found once. This chain connects TRBV4-1 to TRBJ1-2; D may be TRBD1 (6 bases). The CDR3 sequence is 14 residues long. Trimming removed 1 base at V and 4 bases at J, with 10 bases between. Germline values: CDR1 MGHRA, CDR2 YSYEKL. The CDR3 coding sequence is TGCGCCAGCAGCCAAGCGGGGGCTGGCTATGGCTACACCTTC. Its translation: CASSQAGAGYGYTF.

This chain links TRBV7-3 with TRBJ2-5; 10 bases line up with TRBD2. The germline CDR1 and CDR2 sequences are SGHTA and FQGTGA. Trimming removed 2 bases from V and 1 base from J; junction bases left unmatched: 13. The CDR3 covers 19 residues. CDR3 coding DNA: TGTGCCAGCAGCTTACGTGGGTTAGCGGGAGGCGCCGCCCAAGAGACCCAGTACTTC. Amino acid sequence: CASSLRGLAGGAAQETQYF.

The gene calls are TRBV19 and TRBJ2-5; 7 bases fit TRBD1. The length of the CDR3 is 17 residues. V shed 1 base and J 2 bases; nucleotides not matched to a gene: 10. CDR1 is LNHDA, CDR2 SQIVND, per germline (reference sequence). CDR3 DNA: TGTGCCAGTAGTATAGCGTTCCGCGGCAGGGGGCAAGAGACCCAGTACTTC. Its protein product is CASSIAFRGRGQETQYF.

The chain has TRBV7-9 and TRBJ2-7; 14 bases are shared with TRBD2. Per germline, CDR1 SEHNR and CDR2 FQNEAQ (reference sequence). The CDR3 consists of 16 residues. The ends lost 5 bases at V and 3 bases at J; junction bases unmatched: 6. The CDR3 DNA sequence: TGTGCCAGCAGCAACCTTGGGACTAGCGGGAGCTACGAGCAGTACTTC. Translation: CASSNLGTSGSYEQYF.

This chain joins TRBV5-1 and TRBJ2-7; D is possibly TRBD2 (7 bases). CDR1 SGHRS and CDR2 YFSETQ come from the germline V gene. V was clipped by 1 base and J by 2 bases, with 13 bases between them. The CDR3 has 15 amino acids. The CDR3 coding sequence is TGCGCCAGCAGCTTGCGCGGGGGCCCCCCCTACGAGCAGTACTTC. Translation: CASSLRGGPPYEQYF.

The chain recombines TRBV27 with TRBJ1-2, with a weak D call TRBD1 (5 bases). Germline values: CDR1 MNHEY, CDR2 SMNVEV (reference sequence). The CDR3 spans 14 residues. The V end was cut by 3 bases, the J end by 0 bases, with 8 bases between. Here the CDR3 reads CASSLGDPNYGYTF. The CDR3 DNA sequence: TGTGCCAGCAGTTTGGGGGATCCTAACTATGGCTACACCTTC.

The V call is TRBV7-2, the J call TRBJ1-1; D is uncertain. The CDR3 is made up of 13 amino acids. Germline values: CDR1 SGHTA, CDR2 FQGNSA. The germline V and J ends were trimmed by 1 base and 2 bases, with 5 bases remaining between them. The CDR3 DNA reads as TGTGCCAGCAGCTTAGTGCAAAACACTGAAGCTTTCTTT. This translates into CASSLVQNTEAFF.

The CDR3 nucleotides read TGTGCCAGCAGCCCTATAGGGGACCAGCCCCAGCATTTT. Translating gives CASSPIGDQPQHF. The genes are TRBV6-2 or TRBV6-3 and TRBJ1-5, with D perhaps TRBD1 (5 bases). CDR3 length equals 13 residues. CDR1 and CDR2 from the germline V gene are MNHEY and SVGEGT. V shed 6 bases and J shed 7 bases, with 13 bases lying between them.

The chain has TRBV7-9 and TRBJ2-7; perhaps TRBD2 as D (5 bases). Germline lookup yields CDR1 SEHNR and CDR2 FQNEAQ (reference sequence). The CDR3 contains 17 residues. Trimming removed 5 bases from V and 1 base from J, with 21 bases in between. CDR3 protein: CASSPPGVRDGSYEQYF. The CDR3 DNA reads TGTGCCAGCAGCCCTCCGGGTGTCCGGGATGGGTCCTACGAGCAGTACTTC.

This clone showed up just once. The chain links TRBV4-1 to TRBJ1-1; TRBD1 matches at 7 bases. Germline V gene sequence: CDR1 MGHRA, CDR2 YSYEKL. The ends lost 5 bases at V and 8 bases at J; junction bases unmatched: 14. There are 15 residues in the CDR3. As DNA, the CDR3 is TGCGCCAGCAGCTTCCGGGACAGTCCTGGGGAAGAAGCTTTCTTT. Translation: CASSFRDSPGEEAFF.

This clone is a singleton in its sample. The rearrangement links TRBV4-2 to TRBJ1-1; D uncertain. V lost 3 bases and J lost 1, with 6 bases in between. Germline V gene sequence: CDR1 LGHNA, CDR2 YNFKEQ. This CDR3 region has 13 residues. CDR3 DNA: TGTGCCAGCAGCCACCCAGGGAACACTGAAGCTTTCTTT. Translated: CASSHPGNTEAFF.

This rearrangement joins TRBV3-1 (or the pseudogene TRBV3-2) to TRBJ1-1; unclear D gene. Deletions cut 0 bases from V and 1 base from J, with 12 bases between. CDR3 length: 16 amino acids. The germline V gene has CDR1 LGHDT and CDR2 YNNKEL (reference sequence). In DNA, the CDR3 is TGTGCCAGCAGCCAAGATTCTCGTATAGGGAACACTGAAGCTTTCTTT. This encodes CASSQDSRIGNTEAFF.